The 2 T cell receptor beta chains listed next were all sequenced from one sample in a study of blood T cells in healthy people across ages. The authors ran a second PCR of 7 to 11 cycles using a sample-barcoded 5' primer and a J-beta primer mix. TCRdb re-called the 5' RACE reads with MiXCR, one entry per CDR3 protein. Of about 680,000 distinct CDR3 sequences listed, around 45% are singletons. Sequenced material: blood. These receptors came from a woman aged 60-75 years in good health.

This clonotype was detected only once. A read error may produce the germline difference seen at one junction end. The CDR3 loop reads CARSRNLMLLGGEQETQYF. The CDR3 DNA is TGTGCCCGCAGCCGGAACCTCATGTTACTAGGAGGGGAACAAGAGACCCAGTACTTC. The V call is TRBV14, the J call TRBJ2-4, with D perhaps TRBD2 (6 bases). The J call may be wrong; the DNA end is better matched by TRBJ2-5. This CDR3 is built from 19 residues. CDR1 SGHDN and CDR2 FVKESK come from the germline V gene.

The rearrangement uses TRBV20-1 and TRBJ2-7; TRBD1 or TRBD2 may be the D gene (5 bases each). The closer fit of TRBJ2-5 to the DNA end suggests the J call may be wrong. The CDR3 has 13 amino acids. The germline CDR1 and CDR2 sequences are DFQATT and SNEGSKA (reference sequence). The CDR3 nucleotides read TGCAGTGCTTCTGAATCGGGGACGTTGACCCAGTACTTC. Amino acid sequence: CSASESGTLTQYF.